This TCR beta chain was profiled in a study of somatic mutations in cytotoxic T cells in rheumatoid arthritis. CDR3 size: 13 residues. The germline V gene has CDR1 SGHNT and CDR2 YYREEE (reference sequence). The V gene end was trimmed by 0 bases and the J gene end by 7 bases; junction bases not matched to a gene: 3. Study-level points and caveats: Slight TRBV07 underrepresentation in rheumatoid arthritis patients went unadjusted for multiple comparisons. For about an eighth of the roughly 60 patients, a single CD8+ clone accounted for more than 20% of CD8+ cells.

Some clones are missing from TCRdb's copy, which holds only in-frame ones; the method was immunoSEQ multiplex PCR. The sample lists approximately 30,000 clones, roughly 87% occurring once. Turning to this clone: Its antigen remains unknown.

The sample comprised CD8+ T cells sorted from blood. The clonotype originates from a man aged 50-60 years in good health. The chain links TRBV5-4 to TRBJ2-7, with 8 bases fitting TRBD2. The CDR3 coding sequence is TGTGCCAGCAGCTTGGGACTAGCGAGGGAGCAGTACTTC. The encoded protein is CASSLGLAREQYF.